The rows below give T cell receptor beta chains drawn from one sample of a study of blood T cell repertoires in COVID-19. Sequenced by immunoSEQ multiplex PCR; TCRdb stores in-frame clones only, minus some. The sample lists around 160,000 clones, about 80% seen once, with 8% to 13% in the top ten. Sequenced: PBMCs or T cells enriched from blood (not recorded which). Every receptor here comes from a man aged 45-65 years who had recovered from COVID-19. The CDR3 runs from the conserved cysteine through the conserved F or W. The D gene is left open where the match is weak. Clone size is shown for a subset of rows, as once, few, many or a class of expanded clone.

>TRBV5-1|TRBD1|TRBJ2-7|once
CASSYPKGDSAYEQYF
TGCGCCAGCAGCTACCCCAAGGGGGACAGTGCCTACGAGCAGTACTTC
>TRBV7-2|TRBD1|TRBJ1-2|.
CASSLATGTGYGYTF
TGTGCCAGCAGCTTAGCTACCGGGACAGGGTATGGCTACACCTTC
>TRBV5-4|.|TRBJ1-1|.
CASSKQTQGNTEAFF
TGTGCCAGCAGCAAACAAACACAGGGGAACACTGAAGCTTTCTTT
>TRBV19|.|TRBJ1-6|.
CASSISAVHNSPLHF
TGTGCCAGTAGTATCTCGGCGGTTCATAATTCACCCCTCCACTTT
>TRBV5-1|TRBD2|TRBJ2-2|.
CASSLTGGRDGTGELFF
TGCGCCAGCAGCTTGACTGGCGGGAGGGACGGCACCGGGGAGCTGTTTTTT
>TRBV19|TRBD1|TRBJ1-1|.
CASSTYRGQGTEAFF
TGTGCCAGTAGTACCTACAGGGGGCAGGGGACTGAAGCTTTCTTT
>TRBV19|.|TRBJ1-5|.
CASTIAGNSQPQHF
TGTGCCAGTACGATCGCCGGTAATAGTCAGCCCCAGCATTTT
>TRBV9|TRBD1|TRBJ1-6|.
CASIAGGTGNSPLHF
TGTGCCAGCATCGCAGGGGGGACAGGGAATTCACCCCTCCACTTT
>TRBV11-2|TRBD2|TRBJ2-1|.
CASSPSGGPYEQFF
TGTGCCAGCAGCCCTAGCGGGGGGCCCTATGAGCAGTTCTTC
>TRBV2|TRBD1|TRBJ1-1|.
CASSATGGTEAFF
TGTGCCAGCAGCGCTACAGGGGGCACTGAAGCTTTCTTT
>TRBV25-1|.|TRBJ2-7|.
CASSDGQLLTKGQYF
TGTGCCAGCAGTGATGGACAGCTACTTACGAAGGGGCAGTACTTC
>TRBV19|.|TRBJ2-5|.
CASSNTRQETQYF
TGTGCCAGTAGTAATACCAGACAAGAGACCCAGTACTTC
>TRBV3-1/TRBV3-2|.|TRBJ2-7|.
CASSRDIQVQYF
TGTGCCAGCAGCCGGGACATTCAGGTGCAGTACTTC
>TRBV13|.|TRBJ2-7|.
CASNEQGIGYEQYF
TGTGCCAGCAACGAGCAGGGTATCGGCTACGAGCAGTACTTC
>TRBV18|TRBD2|TRBJ2-1|few
CASSLRTSGNNEQFF
TGTGCCAGCTCACTTCGGACTAGCGGAAACAATGAGCAGTTCTTC
>TRBV19|.|TRBJ2-7|.
CASSPTVSSYEQYF
TGTGCCAGTAGCCCGACAGTGAGCTCCTACGAGCAGTACTTC
>TRBV6-5|.|TRBJ1-5|.
CASLNREGGNQPQHF
TGTGCCAGCCTGAACAGGGAAGGGGGCAATCAGCCCCAGCATTTT
>TRBV5-1|.|TRBJ1-2|.
CASKVTGQTGYTF
TGCGCCAGCAAGGTCACAGGGCAGACGGGCTACACCTTC
>TRBV7-2|.|TRBJ2-7|.
CASSLPGRGKVEQYF
TGTGCCAGCAGCCTCCCGGGGAGGGGGAAGGTCGAGCAGTACTTC
>TRBV28|.|TRBJ1-5|.
CASSLPGGQPQHF
TGTGCCAGCAGTTTACCGGGGGGTCAGCCCCAGCATTTT
>TRBV4-2|TRBD2|TRBJ2-3|.
CASSQVRTGGTETTDTQYF
TGTGCCAGCAGCCAAGTAAGGACGGGGGGAACCGAAACCACAGATACGCAGTATTTT
>TRBV4-2|TRBD1|TRBJ1-2|few
CASSPTAGGYDGYTF
TGTGCCAGCAGCCCAACGGCAGGGGGCTATGATGGCTACACCTTC
>TRBV6-1|.|TRBJ2-3|.
CASSDSRGVITDTQYF
TGTGCCAGCAGTGATTCCAGGGGCGTAATCACAGATACGCAGTATTTT
>TRBV19|.|TRBJ1-5|.
CASSPTTGTGPQHF
TGTGCCAGTAGCCCAACGACGGGAACCGGGCCCCAGCATTTT
>TRBV7-2|TRBD2|TRBJ2-1|once
CASSLGRGMRYEQFF
TGTGCCAGCAGCTTGGGGCGGGGGATGAGGTATGAGCAGTTCTTC
>TRBV7-2|.|TRBJ2-2|.
CASGGLANTGELFF
TGTGCCAGCGGGGGACTGGCGAACACCGGGGAGCTGTTTTTT
>TRBV7-2|TRBD1|TRBJ1-1|.
CASSPRQGETEAFF
TGTGCCAGCAGCCCAAGACAGGGGGAGACTGAAGCTTTCTTT
>TRBV12-3/TRBV12-4|.|TRBJ2-7|once
CASRLAGEQYF
TGTGCCAGCAGACTAGCTGGCGAGCAGTACTTC
>TRBV10-3|.|TRBJ2-1|.
CAISSSKRKNEQFF
TGTGCCATCAGCTCCTCTAAGCGGAAGAATGAGCAGTTCTTC
>TRBV7-8|.|TRBJ2-5|.
CASSHRGETQYF
TGTGCCAGCAGCCATAGGGGTGAGACCCAGTACTTC
>TRBV5-1|.|TRBJ1-1|.
CASSLEGVGTEAFF
TGCGCCAGCAGCTTGGAGGGAGTGGGCACTGAAGCTTTCTTT
>TRBV5-1|TRBD1|TRBJ2-2|.
CASSKGQGELFF
TGCGCCAGCAGCAAGGGACAGGGGGAGCTGTTTTTT
>TRBV7-2|TRBD1|TRBJ2-3|few
CASSGQAVRDTQYF
TGTGCCAGCAGCGGACAGGCAGTGAGAGATACGCAGTATTTT
>TRBV11-3|.|TRBJ1-5|.
CASSFAGNQPQHF
TGTGCCAGCAGCTTTGCAGGTAATCAGCCCCAGCATTTT
>TRBV4-1|TRBD1|TRBJ2-2|.
CASSQAGTGSTGELFF
TGCGCCAGCAGCCAAGCCGGGACAGGGAGCACCGGGGAGCTGTTTTTT
>TRBV30|TRBD1|TRBJ1-3|few
CALFRDRAIAGNTIYF
TGTGCCTTATTCCGGGACAGGGCCATCGCTGGAAACACCATATATTTT
>TRBV28|TRBD1|TRBJ1-2|.
CASNPRDRAYYGYTF
TGTGCCAGCAACCCCCGGGACAGGGCTTACTATGGCTACACCTTC
>TRBV5-1|.|TRBJ1-5|once
CASSTDGDQPQHF
TGCGCCAGCAGCACTGACGGAGATCAGCCCCAGCATTTT
>TRBV20-1|.|TRBJ1-1|.
CSASLDSTEAFF
TGCAGTGCTAGTCTAGACAGCACTGAAGCTTTCTTT
>TRBV19|TRBD1|TRBJ1-5|.
CASSIGTGNQPQHF
TGTGCCAGTAGTATTGGGACAGGCAATCAGCCCCAGCATTTT
>TRBV5-1|.|TRBJ1-6|.
CASSLGENAGPVNSPLHF
TGCGCCAGCAGCTTGGGAGAGAACGCGGGACCCGTTAATTCACCCCTCCACTTT
>TRBV5-1|TRBD2|TRBJ2-5|.
CASSLGLAGGQETQYF
TGCGCCAGCAGCTTGGGACTAGCGGGGGGCCAAGAGACCCAGTACTTC
>TRBV9|.|TRBJ2-5|.
CASSVEEGEETQYF
TGTGCCAGCAGCGTAGAAGAGGGAGAGGAGACCCAGTACTTC
>TRBV6-2/TRBV6-3|.|TRBJ1-3|.
CASSYTAAGSGNTIYF
TGTGCCAGCAGTTATACGGCAGCGGGCTCTGGAAACACCATATATTTT
>TRBV4-1|.|TRBJ2-3|.
CASSQQGLADTQYF
TGCGCCAGCAGCCAACAGGGACTTGCAGATACGCAGTATTTT
>TRBV4-1|TRBD2|TRBJ2-1|.
CASSQEGGGRGFDEQFF
TGCGCCAGCAGCCAAGAGGGAGGCGGGAGAGGATTCGATGAGCAGTTCTTC
>TRBV19|TRBD1|TRBJ1-6|.
CASSEPRGTGGSPLHF
TGTGCCAGTAGTGAGCCGCGGGGGACAGGAGGTTCACCCCTCCACTTT
>TRBV6-5|.|TRBJ2-7|.
CASRDGLYEQYF
TGTGCCAGCAGGGACGGACTATACGAGCAGTACTTC
>TRBV28|.|TRBJ1-3|.
CASTPLGLFSGNTIYF
TGTGCCAGCACCCCTCTCGGACTCTTCTCTGGAAACACCATATATTTT
>TRBV11-2|TRBD1|TRBJ2-7|.
CASSPINRDRGYEQYF
TGTGCCAGCAGCCCCATTAACCGGGACAGGGGCTACGAGCAGTACTTC
>TRBV18|.|TRBJ2-5|.
CASSNQETQYF
TGTGCCAGCTCTAACCAAGAGACCCAGTACTTC
>TRBV19|.|TRBJ2-3|.
CASSGQPTDTQYF
TGTGCCAGTTCCGGACAGCCAACAGATACGCAGTATTTT
>TRBV14|TRBD1|TRBJ1-2|once
CASSQVPGTGGNYGYTF
TGTGCCAGCAGCCAAGTTCCCGGGACAGGGGGGAACTATGGCTACACCTTC